A single sample is the source of the 25 T cell receptor beta chains below, sequenced in a study of identical twins. Each CDR3 protein is one row after TCRdb ran MiXCR on the 5' RACE reads. Of more than 1.5 million distinct CDR3 sequences detected, roughly a third appear once; the ten largest clones hold about 0.27%. Sequenced material: cord blood. These receptor sequences come from a newborn girl in good health.

This clonotype was recorded at least ten times. The CDR3 DNA reads TGTGCCAGCAGCCACCCATCGGGAACCAAAAACATTCAGTACTTC. Amino acids: CASSHPSGTKNIQYF. The chain uses TRBV3-1 and TRBJ2-4, with D perhaps TRBD2 (5 bases). Germline CDR1 LGHDT, CDR2 YNNKEL (reference sequence). Trimming stripped 3 bases from V and 2 bases from J, with 11 bases between. CDR3 length: 15 residues.

The V and J genes are TRBV4-1 and TRBJ2-7, with 12 bases aligning to TRBD2. There are 16 residues in the CDR3. From germline, CDR1 is MGHRA and CDR2 YSYEKL. Trimming cost V 0 bases and J 4 bases; bases outside gene matches: 4. CDR3 DNA: TGCGCCAGCAGCCAAGATCGACTAGCGGGAGAATACGAGCAGTACTTC. Its translation: CASSQDRLAGEYEQYF.

This clonotype was recorded only once. The V gene is TRBV20-1, the J gene TRBJ2-1, with TRBD2 identical over 8 bases. V trimming: 7 bases; J trimming: 13 bases; junction bases outside the gene matches: 15. The CDR3 length is 13 residues. Germline assignment: CDR1 DFQATT and CDR2 SNEGSKA (reference sequence). CDR3 region: CSVPGLGGETQFF. In DNA, the CDR3 is TGCAGTGTTCCGGGACTAGGTGGAGAGACCCAGTTCTTC.

The rearrangement links TRBV4-2 to TRBJ1-6; maybe TRBD1 (5 bases). The V gene's germline CDR1 is LGHNA and CDR2 YNFKEQ. The CDR3 is 16 amino acids. V was clipped by 2 bases and J by 8 bases, with 16 bases between them. In DNA, the CDR3 is TGTGCCAGCAGCCAAACTTCTGCAGGGATTTATTCACCCCTCCACTTT. Translation gives CASSQTSAGIYSPLHF.

This clonotype was recorded a few times. V usage is TRBV7-2 and J usage is TRBJ1-5; D remains unclear. This CDR3 comprises 14 residues. V shed 5 bases and J shed 1 base, with 9 bases lying between them. CDR1 is SGHTA and CDR2 is FQGNSA in the germline V gene. The CDR3 region has the DNA TGTGCCAGCAGCGTAAGGGTGAGCAATCAGCCCCAGCATTTT. The encoded protein is CASSVRVSNQPQHF.

This clonotype was counted between two and nine times. The chain carries TRBV7-9 and TRBJ1-2; 8 bases agree with TRBD1. Germline assignment: CDR1 SEHNR and CDR2 FQNEAQ (reference sequence). The ends lost 2 bases at V and 8 bases at J; junction bases unmatched: 13. The CDR3 totals 16 residues. CDR3 sequence (DNA): TGTGCCAGCAGCTTAATGTCAGCAACAGGGGGGCAGGGCTACACCTTC. Amino acids: CASSLMSATGGQGYTF.

V gene TRBV20-1 combines with J gene TRBJ2-4; 12 bases are shared with TRBD2. The end of the DNA is better explained by TRBJ2-7, so the J call may be wrong. Germline values: CDR1 DFQATT, CDR2 SNEGSKA (reference sequence). The CDR3 loop spans 15 amino acids. As DNA, the CDR3 is TGCAGTGCAGGACTAGCGGGAACCCTTAGCTACGAGCAGTACTTC. Protein sequence: CSAGLAGTLSYEQYF.

This clonotype has a handful of counts. The rearrangement uses TRBV2 and TRBJ1-4, with 9 nucleotides matching TRBD1. Trimming took 6 bases from V and 7 from J; bases not matched to a gene: 9. This CDR3 has 15 amino acids. Germline V gene sequence: CDR1 SNHLY, CDR2 FYNNEI. CDR3 amino acids: CASRAQGAPSEKLFF. CDR3 bases: TGTGCCAGCAGGGCACAGGGGGCGCCTTCTGAAAAACTGTTTTTT.

This rearrangement joins TRBV6-1 to TRBJ1-1; perhaps TRBD1 as D (6 bases). Trimming shortened V by 6 bases and J by 6 bases, and 17 bases separated the two germline ends. The germline V gene has CDR1 MNHNS and CDR2 SASEGT. The length of the CDR3 is 14 residues. CDR3 coding DNA: TGTGCCAGCAGGACCGGGACAATAACCCCTGAAGCTTTCTTT. Protein product: CASRTGTITPEAFF.

This clonotype turned up a few times. The rearrangement uses TRBV29-1 and TRBJ1-3; 7 bases fit TRBD1. With 5 bases clipped from V and 4 bases from J, the junction kept 5 bases outside the gene matches. The CDR3 consists of 13 residues. From germline, CDR1 is SQVTM and CDR2 ANQGSEA. The DNA of the CDR3 is TGCAGCGTTTCAGGGGGTTCAGGAAACACCATATATTTT. Amino acids: CSVSGGSGNTIYF.

This clonotype was detected a few times. The rearrangement joins TRBV20-1 to TRBJ2-7; TRBD1 aligns across 7 bases. The CDR3 has 15 amino acids. Germline V gene data show CDR1 as DFQATT and CDR2 as SNEGSKA (reference sequence). J was trimmed by 8 bases and V by 0 bases; bases with no gene match: 13. As DNA, the CDR3 is TGCAGTGCTAGAGACACAGGGGTCACAGCCCACAAGCAGTACTTC. Its protein product is CSARDTGVTAHKQYF.

About this clonotype itself: This clone may be a read error of a much larger clone one base away. The V call is TRBV7-9, the J call TRBJ1-2; no definite D call. The CDR3 loop spans 11 amino acids. Germline V gives CDR1 SEHNR, CDR2 FQNEAQ (reference sequence). CDR3 DNA: TGTTCCAGCAGCCCGGACTATGGCTACACCTTC. Amino acids: CSSSPDYGYTF.

This chain uses TRBV6-1 with TRBJ1-1; D uncertain. The CDR3 runs 14 residues. Per germline, CDR1 MNHNS and CDR2 SASEGT. Trimming removed 10 bases at V and 3 bases at J, with 18 bases between. CDR3 amino acids: CATCFLPRDTEAFF. In nucleotides, the CDR3 is TGTGCCACCTGCTTTCTCCCGCGGGACACTGAAGCTTTCTTT.

This clonotype showed up just a few times. The chain uses TRBV27 and TRBJ1-5, with a possible D match to TRBD1 (5 bases). Germline CDR1 reads MNHEY; CDR2 reads SMNVEV (reference sequence). V shed 7 bases and J shed 11 bases, with 21 bases lying between them. CDR3 length equals 14 residues. Here the CDR3 reads CASMGSQGSSAQHF. The CDR3 nucleotides are TGTGCCAGCATGGGATCCCAGGGTTCTTCGGCCCAGCATTTT.

The chain is built from TRBV29-1 and TRBJ2-7, with D maybe TRBD2 (6 bases). CDR3 length: 15 residues. The V end lost 5 bases, the J end lost 7 bases, and 24 bases lay between the germline ends. In germline, CDR1 is SQVTM, CDR2 ANQGSEA. CDR3 amino acids: CSVQSRDSMYNEQYF. The CDR3 DNA reads as TGCAGCGTTCAATCCAGGGACTCCATGTACAATGAGCAGTACTTC.

V usage is TRBV12-3 or TRBV12-4 and J usage is TRBJ1-6; D perhaps matches TRBD1 (5 bases). With 4 bases removed from V and 7 bases from J, the gap between germline ends came to 8 bases. CDR3 length: 13 residues. The CDR3 DNA reads as TGTGCCAGCAGTTGGGGGGTCAATTCACCCCTCCACTTT. It specifies CASSWGVNSPLHF.

CDR3 DNA sequence: TGTGCCAGCAGTAAAAGGACGCTAGCGTTATACAATGAGCAGTACTTC. This encodes CASSKRTLALYNEQYF. V is TRBV27 and J is TRBJ2-7, with D perhaps matching TRBD2 (6 bases). The CDR3 consists of 16 residues. V lost 5 bases to trimming and J lost 7 bases, with 24 bases between them. Germline assignment: CDR1 MNHEY and CDR2 SMNVEV (reference sequence).

A remark on this clonotype: This may be a read error: a much more frequent sequence differs by one nucleotide. V gene TRBV7-2 combines with J gene TRBJ2-1; the D is unclear. The closer fit of TRBJ2-7 to the DNA end suggests the J call may be wrong. CDR1 is SGHTA and CDR2 is FQGNSA in the germline V gene. The CDR3 extends over 15 amino acids. In DNA, the CDR3 is TGTGCCAGCAGCTTAGCGCTAGTCTCCTACAATGAGCAGTACTTC. Its translation is CASSLALVSYNEQYF.

The CDR3 DNA follows: TGCGCCAGCAGTGACCTAGCGGCCGGGGAGCTGTTTTTT. Translating it yields CASSDLAAGELFF. J is TRBJ2-2 and V is TRBV10-1; 7 bases are a match to TRBD2. Trimming cost V 3 bases and J 6 bases; bases outside gene matches: 1. Per germline, CDR1 WNHNN and CDR2 SYGVQD (reference sequence). The CDR3 loop spans 13 amino acids.

For this clonotype: This may be a read error: a much more frequent sequence differs by one nucleotide. The chain is built from TRBV28 and TRBJ2-3, with D uncertain. V lost 11 bases and J lost 7, with 10 bases in between. The germline gives CDR1 MDHEN, CDR2 SYDVKM. The CDR3 is 10 residues long. CDR3 DNA sequence: TGTGCCGGCTCCCCGAATACGCAGTATTTT. This gives the protein CAGSPNTQYF.

The sample holds a few counts of this clonotype. This CDR3 reads CASSTRLAGGPDTQYF. The CDR3, as DNA: TGTGCCAGCAGCACCCGACTAGCGGGGGGCCCAGATACGCAGTATTTT. The V call is TRBV4-2, the J call TRBJ2-3, with TRBD2 identical over 13 bases. The CDR3 is made up of 16 amino acids. V was clipped by 5 bases and J by 4 bases; unmatched bases: 6. Germline V gives CDR1 LGHNA, CDR2 YNFKEQ.

The table lists this clonotype with many counts. CDR3 sequence: CASSEQVNYGYTF. The CDR3 region has the DNA TGTGCCAGCAGTGAACAGGTTAACTATGGCTACACCTTC. The V and J genes are TRBV6-1 and TRBJ1-2; D is uncertain. Germline lookup yields CDR1 MNHNS and CDR2 SASEGT. The V end lost 2 bases, the J end lost 1 base, and 5 bases lay between the germline ends. This CDR3 contains 13 residues.

This clonotype was seen a handful of times. The chain employs TRBV5-1 and TRBJ2-5; D gene unclear. V lost 7 bases to trimming and J lost 4 bases, with 8 bases between them. Per the germline V gene, CDR1 is SGHRS and CDR2 is YFSETQ. The CDR3 is made up of 11 amino acids. Written as DNA, the CDR3 is TGCGCCAGCGTCCAAGGAGAGACCCAGTACTTC. Its translation is CASVQGETQYF.

This clonotype was seen a few times. The chain is built from TRBV12-3 or TRBV12-4 and TRBJ2-3, with 10 bases matching TRBD1. This CDR3 region has 15 residues. Germline trimming cut 5 bases from V and 6 bases from J; bases unmatched to any gene: 8. This chain's CDR3 is CASSTTGGPWDTQYF. The CDR3 nucleotides read TGTGCCAGCAGTACGACAGGGGGCCCGTGGGATACGCAGTATTTT.

This sequence joins TRBV5-1 and TRBJ1-1; 7 nucleotides align to TRBD1. The CDR3 totals 16 residues. Unmatched junction bases numbered 5, after V lost 0 bases and J lost 0 bases. CDR1 is SGHRS, CDR2 YFSETQ, per germline. CDR3 in amino acids: CASSLAGGQLNTEAFF. The CDR3 nucleotides read TGCGCCAGCAGCTTGGCCGGGGGACAGTTGAACACTGAAGCTTTCTTT.